This T cell receptor (beta chain) was sequenced during a study of CD8+ T cells in alopecia areata (dated by TCRdb to between 2017 and 2018). For context, the study as a whole: The treated patients, all with moderate-to-severe alopecia areata, were enrolled in an open-label pilot trial of oral tofacitinib given at 5 to 10 mg twice daily. Tofacitinib was administered for 6 to 18 months, and 6 months of follow-up off drug were then conducted to assess delayed response and recurrence. In treated patients, disease severity was measured using the SALT score, which gives the percentage of scalp surface area affected. High-throughput TCRbeta sequencing was used to examine T cell clonal expansion in alopecia areata in both the C3H/HeJ mouse model and human patients. In humans, TCRbeta sequencing was performed on scalp tissue and on sorted CD4+ and CD8+ peripheral blood T cells from healthy controls and from patients with patchy or totalis/universalis alopecia areata. Patients on tofacitinib were biopsied at baseline and after 4 and 24 weeks of treatment, and several of the patients also had a later scalp biopsy. Scalp clonality was compared among normal scalp (n=4), patchy alopecia areata scalp (n=8), and alopecia totalis/universalis scalp (n=8). RNA was extracted with the PAXgene miRNA kit for fixed scalp, the miRNeasy kit for PBMCs, and the RNeasy kit for mouse skin. TCRbeta CDR3 regions were amplified by immunoSEQ multiplex PCR with 35 Vbeta forward and 13 Jbeta reverse primers. What the authors observed across the whole study: Tofacitinib significantly decreased scalp clonality and the number of expanded CD8+ clones among the top 100 scalp clones. Compared with normal scalp, lesional scalp had higher clonality and more expanded CD8+ clones, particularly in alopecia totalis/universalis, a pattern that suggests antigenic drive. Unlike mouse skin, which is dominated by gammadelta T cells, normal human skin has resident alphabeta T cells that are also sequenced, and this complicates analysis of the scalp TCR repertoire. Many expanded lesional clones were found to persist in scalp and blood during tofacitinib treatment, and relapse after treatment cessation may be partly explained by this persistence. The treated cohort was small, with a single nonresponder, so links between baseline CD8+ expansion and response need larger studies. Compared with mice, TCR sequences shared between patients were less clear, possibly partly because of HLA diversity across the patient population.

The CDR3 goes from the cysteine to the phenylalanine over 15 residues. Of all the DNA, just the CDR3 is kept, 45 bases in frame from base 1. CDR1 and CDR2, looked up from the germline V gene (reference sequence), are GTSNPN and SVGIG. At the junction V is shortened by 3 bases and J by 3 bases; bases outside the gene matches: 10. This clone has just a few counts. Its antigen specificity is not known. No quality values exist for individual bases; no much larger clone is one base distant. Library prep was done by the immunoSEQ multiplex PCR assay. To provide template for TCR sequencing, every sample had RNA extracted and reverse transcribed into cDNA. SuperScript III was used to make first-strand cDNA, primed with a 2:1 mix of oligo-dT and random hexamers. A synthetic immune receptor repertoire was used to assess amplification bias, and residual bias was removed computationally. As for the original processing: After raw reads were preprocessed to remove errors, the CDR3 was defined following IMGT conventions as running from the conserved cysteine to phenylalanine. Clonality was computed as 1 minus the Shannon entropy, with the entropy normalized by log2 of the number of productive unique TCRs. CD4 or CD8 identity of scalp clones was inferred by cross-referencing scalp TCRbeta sequences with sorted blood CD4 and CD8 repertoires. TCRdb's version of the immuneACCESS table is confined to in-frame rearrangements and falls short of the full clone set. An unresolved V gene accounts for under half of the shortfall where checked; the remainder is of unknown origin. V and J calls and clone size are those listed in that table; D and trimming were worked out from the DNA. The sample profile shows some 100,000 clones; 58% of them were found once. The top ten constitute 25% to 30% of the sample.

The time point label, read with the paper, signifies: around 4 weeks on oral tofacitinib. The sample's treatment or condition label, decoded: oral pan-JAK inhibitor, 5-10 mg twice daily. Peripheral blood and lesional scalp punch biopsies were obtained from patients with alopecia areata. PBMCs were separated by density centrifugation and stained for CD3, CD4 and CD8, after which CD4+ and CD8+ T cells were sorted on a FACSAria. Source: CD8+ T cells sorted from blood, taken at week 4, from a patient treated with tofacitinib. The chain is assembled from TRBV30 and TRBJ2-7; TRBD1 lines up with 8 middle nucleotides. This receptor was obtained from a human donor with alopecia areata. The CDR3 corresponds to CAWSAVTGDFYEQYF. The DNA sequence is as follows: TGTGCCTGGAGCGCCGTGACAGGGGATTTCTACGAGCAGTACTTC.